Below, one T cell receptor (beta chain) is given with its context. Its antigen is unknown. A read error is possible here, since a much larger clone lies one base away. The naive CD8 libraries originated from between roughly 18,000 and 1,100,000 sorted cells and drew on 10%, 30% or 50% RNA. Researchers sorted naive CD8 T cells as cells that were CD8+CD4-CCR7+CD45RA+. The sample originates from a study of molecular identifiers for immune sequencing clone quantification. TCRdb reanalysed the PCR reads using MiXCR and keeps one entry per CDR3 protein. This sample carries around 470,000 distinct CDR3 sequences, around 23% of them seen once, and the ten largest clones take under 0.85%. This CDR3 is built from 15 residues. CDR1 is SQVTM and CDR2 is ANQGSEA in the germline V gene. The study, taken as a whole, reports: Barcode-sharing identical TCR molecules could underestimate highly expanded clone sizes. Naive cells had under 1% of molecules in clones above 20 RNA copies, effectors over 97%.

The receptor's source is a human donor in good health. Some libraries in this study had Jurkat cell RNA spiked in. The chain recombines TRBV29-1 with TRBJ2-3, with TRBD2 identical over 8 bases. What was sequenced was naive CD8+ T cells from blood, with Jurkat cell RNA spiked in. Subset of the sample: FACS-sorted CD8+CD4-CCR7+CD45RA+ naive T cells. The CDR3 sequence: CSVEDVAGLTDTRYF. The CDR3, as DNA: TGCAGCGTTGAAGATGTAGCGGGGCTCACAGATACGCGGTATTTT.